This T cell receptor beta chain was recovered during a study of CD8+CD57+ T cells in acquired aplastic anemia. Germline V CDR1 and CDR2: KGHDR, SFDVKD. Trimming left V 2 bases short and J 7 bases short, with 10 bases between. This CDR3 is 13 amino acids long. According to the study, genomic DNA was the template for TCR beta VDJ and CDR3 profiling. TCRdb redid the calling of the reads with MiXCR, one entry per CDR3 protein. The data contain 150,000 to 200,000 distinct CDR3 sequences, almost 50% of them singletons. Selection for sequencing was limited to patients who had shown CD8+CD57+ cell expansion by flow cytometry. All participating patients were living with severe acquired aplastic anemia.

Sequenced input: sorted CD4+, CD8+, or CD8+CD57+ T cells (not recorded which) from PBMCs. The TCR was taken from a human donor with aplastic anemia. The chain joins TRBV24-1 to TRBJ1-1; a weak D match, TRBD1 (5 bases). The CDR3 DNA reads as TGTGCCACCAGTGATTCCTATGGGGGTGAAGCTTTCTTT. This encodes CATSDSYGGEAFF.